These T cell receptor beta chains were read from a single sample in a study of T cell responses to AZD1222 COVID-19 vaccine. Generated by immunoSEQ multiplex PCR, the TCRdb table keeps only in-frame clones and is missing some. The sample includes more than 70,000 clones, around nine tenths of them seen just once. The material sequenced was peripheral blood, taken on day 0 of AZD1222 vaccination. These receptors came from an adult in good health. CDR3s include the opening cysteine and the closing phenylalanine or tryptophan. A D gene is named only where the DNA matches it firmly. Only part of the rows carry a size: once, few, many, or a class if the clone is expanded.

TGCGCCAGCAGCTTGGGAACGGGAGAGTACGAGCAGTACTTC	CASSLGTGEYEQYF	.	TRBV5-1	TRBJ2-7	.
TGTGCCTGGAGTGGTGTAGTGAGGGAGACCCAGTACTTC	CAWSGVVRETQYF	.	TRBV30	TRBJ2-5	.
TGCGCCAGCAGATTAGGGACTAGTACCGTCAATGAGCAGTTCTTC	CASRLGTSTVNEQFF	.	TRBV5-1	TRBJ2-1	TRBD2
TGTGCCAGCAGTTACCCTACTGGACTAGCACCAAGAGAGACCCAGTACTTC	CASSYPTGLAPRETQYF	once	TRBV6-2/TRBV6-3	TRBJ2-5	TRBD2
TGCAGTGCTAGTAGGGGGCTTCGGAATGAGCAGTTCTTC	CSASRGLRNEQFF	.	TRBV20-1	TRBJ2-1	TRBD1
TGTGCCAGCTCACCACCGGGGCGCTCAGGCAACACTGAAGCTTTCTTT	CASSPPGRSGNTEAFF	.	TRBV18	TRBJ1-1	.
TGTGCCAGCACCCCGGATGACAGGGTCCCCGGGGAGCTGTTTTTT	CASTPDDRVPGELFF	.	TRBV9	TRBJ2-2	TRBD1
TGTGCCAGTACCTCCGGGACAGGGGGCGAAAAACTGTTTTTT	CASTSGTGGEKLFF	.	TRBV19	TRBJ1-4	TRBD1
TGTGCCTGGAGCCTCCGGGGCGCGCAGCCCCAGCATTTT	CAWSLRGAQPQHF	once	TRBV30	TRBJ1-5	.
TGTGCCAGCAGTGAATGGGGACAGGGGTGGAATACGCAGTATTTT	CASSEWGQGWNTQYF	.	TRBV6-1	TRBJ2-3	TRBD1
TGTGCCGTTCTTTCAGGGGAAGACTATGGCTACACCTTC	CAVLSGEDYGYTF	.	TRBV19	TRBJ1-2	.
TGTGCCAGCAGCTTGGGGCCAGAGACCCAGTACTTC	CASSLGPETQYF	once	TRBV7-9	TRBJ2-5	.
TGTGCCAGCAGCATTAGAACAGGGGGAGAAGAGACCCAGTACTTC	CASSIRTGGEETQYF	.	TRBV2	TRBJ2-5	TRBD1
TGTGCCAGCAGTTTCTCCGTCCCATGGGAGTTCTTC	CASSFSVPWEFF	.	TRBV12-3/TRBV12-4	TRBJ2-1	.
TGTGCCGGAGAAGACGGTATGAACACTGAAGCTTTCTTT	CAGEDGMNTEAFF	few	TRBV7-9	TRBJ1-1	.
TGTGCCAGCAGGGACAGCGCCTATGGCTACACCTTC	CASRDSAYGYTF	once	TRBV6-5	TRBJ1-2	.
TGCAGTGCTAGTGGAGGGACTAGCACAGATACGCAGTATTTT	CSASGGTSTDTQYF	.	TRBV20-1	TRBJ2-3	.
TGTGCCAGCAGTGCCAGGGGGTCGAACTATGGCTACACCTTC	CASSARGSNYGYTF	.	TRBV2	TRBJ1-2	TRBD1
TGTGCCAGCAGAGGACAGGGAACGGGAGGCTACACCTTC	CASRGQGTGGYTF	.	TRBV27	TRBJ1-2	TRBD1
TGTGCCAGCAGCCACACCAGAGATTACGAGCAGTACTTC	CASSHTRDYEQYF	.	TRBV4-2	TRBJ2-7	.